This T cell receptor beta chain was identified during a study of T cells expressing NK-cell markers. Study overall: In sorted CD3+CD56+NKG2C+, CD3+CD56+NKG2C- and CD3+CD56-NKG2C+ T cells, TCR beta repertoires were obtained. Study-wide points: CD8+ T cells in 5 or 6 donors included dominant NKG2C+ clonotypes at about 1.0-7.0%.

Researchers built TCR beta cDNA using 5'RACE template switching with UMIs. TCRdb re-called the 5' RACE reads and shows each CDR3 protein once, DNA omitted. Here the sample table reports about 260,000 distinct CDR3 sequences. Details on this clonotype: Antigen specificity is unknown.

This CDR3 region has 12 residues. CDR1 is MNHEY and CDR2 is SMNVEV in the germline V gene (reference sequence). The TCR originated in a man between 18 and 29 years old in good health. The chain has TRBV27 and TRBJ2-7; TCRdb picks TRBD2, but there is no DNA to check that call. Sequencing was done on a sample of blood T cells: a sorted CD56 or NKG2C T cell subset, CD4+ or CD8+ T cells, or bulk PBMC T cells (not recorded which). CDR3 loop: CASGRWSYEQYF.